The 25 T cell receptor beta chains below all came from one sample that was sequenced in a study of blood T cell repertoires in COVID-19 (dated by TCRdb to the early 2020s). Libraries were made using the immunoSEQ multiplex PCR assay. The source is immuneACCESS, and TCRdb retained only in-frame sequences with V and J called. Part of the clones is not carried over; for the studies checked, unresolved V genes explain less than half of this, and the remainder is unexplained. Here the sample has under 250,000 clones; 85% to 90% occur a single time. Jointly, the top ten make up about 1.7% of the sample. Sequenced: PBMCs or T cells enriched from blood (not recorded which). The receptor source for this set is a man aged 40-49 years who had recovered from COVID-19.

This clone has a handful of counts. The chain combines TRBV3-1 (or the pseudogene TRBV3-2) with TRBJ1-2; D perhaps matches TRBD1 (6 bases). Trimming took off 9 bases at V and 7 bases at J, with 21 bases between the two ends. Germline CDR1 and CDR2: LGHDT and YNNKEL (reference sequence). The CDR3 sequence is 14 residues long. CDR3 amino acids: CARAQGRDRSGYTF. The DNA for the CDR3 is TGTGCCAGGGCACAGGGTCGGGATCGTAGTGGCTACACCTTC.

This clone has more than one count but fewer than ten. The chain uses TRBV28 and TRBJ1-5; D call uncertain. This CDR3 has 13 residues. V was trimmed by 1 base and J by 7 bases, leaving 8 bases between them. Germline lookup yields CDR1 MDHEN and CDR2 SYDVKM. The CDR3: CASSLSLYQPQHF. As DNA, the CDR3 is TGTGCCAGCAGTTTATCCCTCTACCAGCCCCAGCATTTT.

The chain has TRBV12-3 or TRBV12-4 and TRBJ2-1; possibly TRBD1 for D (6 bases). CDR3 length: 13 residues. Deletions cut 4 bases from V and 8 bases from J, with 12 bases between. The DNA of the CDR3 is TGTGCCAGCAGTTCACAGGGTATCGATGAGCAGTTCTTC. Translation gives CASSSQGIDEQFF.

The chain couples TRBV11-2 to TRBJ2-7; 11 nucleotides agree with TRBD2. The CDR3 has 20 residues. J gave up 2 bases and V 0 bases, and 15 bases lay outside the gene matches. CDR1 and CDR2 (germline): SGHAT, FQNNGV. The CDR3: CASSLELAGVLGPSTYEQYF. The CDR3, as DNA: TGTGCCAGCAGCTTAGAACTAGCGGGAGTCCTCGGCCCCTCCACCTACGAGCAGTACTTC.

This clone was seen a handful of times. The chain combines TRBV6-2 or TRBV6-3 with TRBJ2-3, with 7 bases lining up with TRBD2. CDR3 size: 12 residues. After removal of 2 bases from V and 10 bases from J, the junction contained 3 bases not matched to a gene. Germline lookup yields CDR1 MNHEY and CDR2 SVGEGT. CDR3 sequence reads: CASSYGRASQYF. In DNA, the CDR3 is TGTGCCAGCAGTTACGGGAGGGCCTCGCAGTATTTT.

The chain links TRBV7-3 to TRBJ1-1; possibly TRBD1 for D (5 bases). CDR1 and CDR2 (germline): SGHTA, FQGTGA. The V end was cut by 0 bases, the J end by 3 bases, with 8 bases between. The CDR3 consists of 14 residues. The CDR3 bases are TGTGCCAGCAGCTTAACTGGGGCCTACACTGAAGCTTTCTTT. Translation: CASSLTGAYTEAFF. Supplemented by reference TRBV7-3 and TRBJ1-1, the full variable domain reads GAGVSQTPSNKVTEKGKYVELRCDPISGHTALYWYRQSLGQGPEFLIYFQGTGAADDSGLPNDRFFAVRPEGSVSTLKIQRTERGDSAVYLCASSLTGAYTEAFFGQGTRLTVV.

V gene TRBV6-4 combines with J gene TRBJ2-1, with D maybe TRBD1 (6 bases). The V gene lost 4 bases and the J gene lost 5 bases, with 9 bases spanning the gap. CDR3 length equals 13 residues. The V gene's germline CDR1 is MRHNA and CDR2 SNTAGT. CDR3 protein: CASSVEGDNEQFF. The CDR3, as DNA: TGTGCCAGCAGTGTCGAGGGGGACAATGAGCAGTTCTTC.

V usage is TRBV30 and J usage is TRBJ1-3; D unclear. Germline V gene data show CDR1 as GTSNPN and CDR2 as SVGIG (reference sequence). The CDR3 covers 19 residues. The ends were cut back, 0 bases at V and 0 bases at J, with 21 bases in the middle. DNA for the CDR3: TGTGCCTGGAGTGTTTTCGGCGGAGATTTCCTTTCCTCTGGAAACACCATATATTTT. Amino acid sequence: CAWSVFGGDFLSSGNTIYF.

This clone was found once. The chain employs TRBV10-3 and TRBJ2-5, with TRBD2 identical over 15 bases. Germline V lookup: CDR1 ENHRY, CDR2 SYGVKD. This CDR3 is built from 17 residues. The junction had 10 bases not matched to a gene; V was cut back by 4 bases and J by 7 bases. CDR3 nucleotide sequence: TGTGCCATCAGTGGGACTAGCGGGGGGGCGGTTATCGGGACCCAGTACTTC. Translated: CAISGTSGGAVIGTQYF.

The chain links TRBV11-2 to TRBJ1-2, with 12 bases lining up with TRBD1. With 3 bases clipped from V and 2 bases from J, the junction kept 7 bases outside the gene matches. Germline V gene lookup returns CDR1 SGHAT and CDR2 FQNNGV. The CDR3 has 17 residues. The DNA of the CDR3 is TGTGCCAGCAGCTTCCGGGACAGGGGGCTTTCGAACTATGGCTACACCTTC. It encodes CASSFRDRGLSNYGYTF.

The chain recombines TRBV4-2 with TRBJ1-6; TRBD1 aligns across 7 bases. Looked up from germline, CDR1 is LGHNA and CDR2 is YNFKEQ. The CDR3 contains 17 residues. The V gene end was trimmed by 3 bases and the J gene end by 4 bases; junction bases not matched to a gene: 9. The CDR3 reads CASSQSTGDQYNSPLHF. DNA of the CDR3: TGTGCCAGCAGCCAGTCAACAGGGGACCAATATAATTCACCCCTCCACTTT.

This chain uses TRBV2 with TRBJ2-3; 11 nucleotides agree with TRBD2. Germline CDR1 reads SNHLY; CDR2 reads FYNNEI. The J segment lost 1 base and the V segment lost 7 bases, leaving 7 bases of the junction unmatched. This CDR3 has 16 residues. The CDR3 coding sequence is TGTGCCAGCACTAAACTAGCGGGAGTCGGCACAGATACGCAGTATTTT. Translation gives CASTKLAGVGTDTQYF.

CDR3 nucleotide sequence: TGTGCCAGCAGCCAAAACGGCGGGGACACTGAAGCTTTCTTT. It is translated as CASSQNGGDTEAFF. J is TRBJ1-1 and V is TRBV4-2; the D is unclear. The CDR3 has 14 residues. Germline V CDR1 and CDR2: LGHNA, YNFKEQ. The V gene lost 2 bases and the J gene lost 3 bases, with 10 bases spanning the gap.

The rearrangement links TRBV6-5 to TRBJ2-7, with 9 bases matching TRBD2. Germline V gene lookup returns CDR1 MNHEY and CDR2 SVGAGI. CDR3 length equals 13 residues. V shed 9 bases, J shed 5 bases, and the junction held 8 bases outside the gene matches. CDR3 nucleotides: TGTGCCAGTACCGGGACTAGCCTAGACGAGCAGTACTTC. Amino acids: CASTGTSLDEQYF.

The rearrangement joins TRBV7-2 to TRBJ2-7; TRBD2 agrees at 11 bases. CDR3 length: 16 amino acids. Germline V lookup: CDR1 SGHTA, CDR2 FQGNSA. Unmatched junction bases numbered 7, after V lost 5 bases and J lost 1 base. CDR3 amino acids: CASSPTGTSGSYEQYF. In DNA form, the CDR3 reads TGTGCCAGCAGCCCCACGGGGACTAGCGGTTCCTACGAGCAGTACTTC.

This sequence joins TRBV2 and TRBJ1-4; TRBD1 matches 10 bases. Unmatched junction bases numbered 4, after V lost 5 bases and J lost 7 bases. The germline V gene encodes CDR1 SNHLY and CDR2 FYNNEI. The CDR3 sequence is 14 residues long. The CDR3 DNA reads TGTGCCAGCAGTAGCCGGGACAGGGGTGAAAAACTGTTTTTT. Amino acid sequence: CASSSRDRGEKLFF.

The chain employs TRBV10-3 and TRBJ2-7; TRBD1 matches at 7 bases. The J segment lost 1 base and the V segment lost 6 bases, leaving 6 bases of the junction unmatched. Germline assignment: CDR1 ENHRY and CDR2 SYGVKD. CDR3 length: 14 residues. CDR3 sequence (DNA): TGTGCCATCAGGGGACAGCGCTCTTCCTACGAGCAGTACTTC. Translated, it gives CAIRGQRSSYEQYF.

DNA of the CDR3: TGTGCCAGCAGCCCCACGCGGAGCGGGGGGAACACTGAAGCTTTCTTT. As protein: CASSPTRSGGNTEAFF. The genes are TRBV3-1 (or the pseudogene TRBV3-2) and TRBJ1-1; D possibly corresponds to TRBD1 (5 bases). The CDR3 runs to 16 residues. The V gene lost 4 bases and the J gene lost 1 base, with 16 bases spanning the gap. Germline V gene lookup returns CDR1 LGHDT and CDR2 YNNKEL (reference sequence).

The chain's CDR3 is CASSPSGGGQPQHF. The CDR3 DNA sequence: TGTGCCAGCTCACCATCAGGGGGCGGTCAGCCCCAGCATTTT. V is TRBV18 and J is TRBJ1-5; TRBD1 matches 8 bases. Germline V gene lookup returns CDR1 KGHSH and CDR2 LQKENI. The CDR3 has 14 residues. V was clipped by 2 bases and J by 6 bases; unmatched bases: 3. The full variable domain, rest sourced from reference TRBV18 and TRBJ1-5, is NAGVMQNPRHLVRRRGQEARLRCSPMKGHSHVYWYRQLPEEGLKFMVYLQKENIIDESGMPKERFSAEFPKEGPSILRIQQVVRGDSAAYFCASSPSGGGQPQHFGDGTRLSIL.

This clone was recorded a few times. The gene calls are TRBV5-4 and TRBJ1-1; D perhaps matches TRBD1 (5 bases). Germline V gene data show CDR1 as SGHNT and CDR2 as YYREEE (reference sequence). CDR3 length: 14 amino acids. Trimming removed 4 bases at V and 3 bases at J, with 13 bases between. The CDR3 bases are TGTGCCAGCAGCCCCGTTGGGGGGGACACTGAAGCTTTCTTT. Translated: CASSPVGGDTEAFF.

This clone showed up just a few times. J is TRBJ1-2 and V is TRBV12-5; TRBD1 agrees at 9 bases. The CDR3 runs 16 residues. V lost 0 bases to trimming and J lost 8 bases; unmatched junction nucleotides: 10. The germline V gene has CDR1 LGHNT and CDR2 FRNRAP. The CDR3 sequence: CASGLVNGGQGSGYTF. The CDR3 nucleotides read TGTGCTAGTGGTTTGGTAAATGGCGGACAGGGGAGCGGCTACACCTTC.

The chain is built from TRBV5-1 and TRBJ1-1; 7 nucleotides agree with TRBD1. With V trimmed by 1 base and J by 4 bases, 4 bases remained unmatched. The CDR3 is made up of 14 amino acids. Germline V gives CDR1 SGHRS, CDR2 YFSETQ. CDR3: CASSLTGTVTEAFF. For the CDR3, the DNA is TGCGCCAGCAGCTTGACCGGGACAGTCACTGAAGCTTTCTTT.

This clone was observed a single time. This chain uses TRBV4-3 with TRBJ2-1; maybe TRBD2 (5 bases). With 4 bases removed from V and 0 bases from J, the gap between germline ends came to 10 bases. Looked up from germline, CDR1 is LGHNA and CDR2 is YSLEER. The CDR3 spans 15 residues. The CDR3 sequence is CASSPDSRSYNEQFF. CDR3 in DNA: TGCGCCAGCAGCCCGGACTCCCGCTCCTACAATGAGCAGTTCTTC.

The chain combines TRBV4-3 with TRBJ1-6; no definite D call. The V and J ends lost 2 bases and 3 bases respectively, with 8 bases between them. CDR1 is LGHNA, CDR2 YSLEER, per germline. The CDR3 is 15 residues long. CDR3 sequence (DNA): TGCGCCAGCAGCCAATTATTTTACTATAATTCACCCCTCCACTTT. Protein: CASSQLFYYNSPLHF.

This clone has only a few counts. The J gene is TRBJ2-7, the V gene TRBV9, with a weak D call TRBD2 (6 bases). The CDR3 contains 14 residues. V lost 3 bases to trimming and J lost 1 base, with 11 bases between them. The germline V gene has CDR1 SGDLS and CDR2 YYNGEE. CDR3 region: CASSALAGSYEQYF. CDR3 coding DNA: TGTGCCAGCAGCGCCCTCGCGGGATCCTACGAGCAGTACTTC.